This is a list of T cell receptor beta chains from one sample in a study of T cell responses to AZD1222 COVID-19 vaccine. Produced via immunoSEQ multiplex PCR; TCRdb's table is partial and in-frame only. The sample has under 150,000 clones; about nine tenths are singletons. The sequenced sample was peripheral blood, obtained 28 days after the second AZD1222 dose. The receptors here all came from an adult who received the AZD1222 COVID-19 vaccine. The CDR3 runs from the conserved cysteine through the conserved F or W. The D gene is left open where the match is weak. Size values are once, few and many counts, or a class for expanded clones, and some rows have none.

size: -
V: TRBV7-9
D: TRBD2
J: TRBJ2-7
DNA: TGTGCCAGCAGCCCCGGGGGGGCGAGCCACGAGCAGTACTTC
CDR3: CASSPGGASHEQYF

size: -
V: TRBV6-5
D: -
J: TRBJ1-2
DNA: TGTGCCAGCGGGCCCCGTGGGCTTTACTATGGCTACACCTTC
CDR3: CASGPRGLYYGYTF

size: -
V: TRBV15
D: -
J: TRBJ1-2
DNA: TGTGCCACCAGCACAATGTCTCAACTCCACTATGGCTACACCTTC
CDR3: CATSTMSQLHYGYTF

size: -
V: TRBV10-3
D: -
J: TRBJ1-2
DNA: TGTGCCATCAAAGGGCAGGGTTCTTACACCTTC
CDR3: CAIKGQGSYTF

size: -
V: TRBV6-2/TRBV6-3
D: -
J: TRBJ1-1
DNA: TGTGCCAGCAGTTACACATATTCGAACACTGAAGCTTTCTTT
CDR3: CASSYTYSNTEAFF

size: once
V: TRBV7-2
D: TRBD2
J: TRBJ2-1
DNA: TGTGCCAGCAGTGAGCTAGCGGGGGTCCACAATGAGCAGTTCTTC
CDR3: CASSELAGVHNEQFF

size: -
V: TRBV10-3
D: TRBD2
J: TRBJ2-1
DNA: TGTGCCATCAGTAAAAGCGGGGGCTCCTACAATGAGCAGTTCTTC
CDR3: CAISKSGGSYNEQFF

size: once
V: TRBV5-1
D: -
J: TRBJ2-2
DNA: TGCGCCAGCAGCTTGGCCCCCGGGGAGCTGTTTTTT
CDR3: CASSLAPGELFF

size: -
V: TRBV10-3
D: TRBD2
J: TRBJ2-3
DNA: TGTGCCATCAGTGTAGGAGTAAGCGGGGGGAACACAGATACGCAGTATTTT
CDR3: CAISVGVSGGNTDTQYF

size: -
V: TRBV19
D: -
J: TRBJ1-2
DNA: TGTGCCAGCGAACCCTGGACAGCTTACGGCTACACCTTC
CDR3: CASEPWTAYGYTF

size: -
V: TRBV29-1
D: -
J: TRBJ1-2
DNA: TGCAGCGTTGAAGGGCCAGGGTACGTGCGAGGCTACACCTTC
CDR3: CSVEGPGYVRGYTF

size: -
V: TRBV6-5
D: -
J: TRBJ1-5
DNA: TGTGCCAGCAGTTACAACAGCCGTCAGCCCCAGCATTTT
CDR3: CASSYNSRQPQHF

size: -
V: TRBV18
D: TRBD1
J: TRBJ2-1
DNA: TGTGCCAGCTCATACGTGGGACAGGGAGGTGAGCAGTTCTTC
CDR3: CASSYVGQGGEQFF

size: -
V: TRBV6-5
D: -
J: TRBJ1-6
DNA: TGTGCCAGCAGTTACTCGTCTGTTGGGGAGCTCCACTTT
CDR3: CASSYSSVGELHF

size: -
V: TRBV27
D: -
J: TRBJ1-1
DNA: TGTGCCAGCAGGCTCTTTGGGGACCGCTCCCCCCGAAACACTGAAGCTTTCTTT
CDR3: CASRLFGDRSPRNTEAFF

size: -
V: TRBV7-2
D: -
J: TRBJ1-5
DNA: TGTGCCAGCAGCTTAGGGAGGGCCAATCAGCCCCAGCATTTT
CDR3: CASSLGRANQPQHF

size: -
V: TRBV2
D: -
J: TRBJ2-7
DNA: TGTGCCAGCAGTGAAGCTGGGACCTACGAGCAGTACTTC
CDR3: CASSEAGTYEQYF

size: -
V: TRBV15
D: -
J: TRBJ1-4
DNA: TGTGCCACCAGCAGAGATCCCAGGGGAGGTAATGAAAAACTGTTTTTT
CDR3: CATSRDPRGGNEKLFF

size: -
V: TRBV28
D: -
J: TRBJ1-2
DNA: TGTGCCAGCAGGTCCGGGATAGGGACCTTTGGTGGTGGCTACACCTTC
CDR3: CASRSGIGTFGGGYTF

size: -
V: TRBV7-9
D: -
J: TRBJ2-6
DNA: TGTGCCAGCAGCTTAGACGCTCCCGGGCCCCCGACTTTC
CDR3: CASSLDAPGPPTF

size: -
V: TRBV29-1
D: TRBD1
J: TRBJ2-7
DNA: TGCAGCGTTGGGGACAGGACTTACGAGCAGTACTTC
CDR3: CSVGDRTYEQYF

size: -
V: TRBV5-1
D: TRBD2
J: TRBJ2-1
DNA: TGCGCCAGCAGCTTGGCGGTAGCGGGGCAGGGTGAGCAGTTCTTC
CDR3: CASSLAVAGQGEQFF

size: few
V: TRBV6-2/TRBV6-3
D: -
J: TRBJ2-7
DNA: TGTGCCAGCAGTTACTCAAGGGAGTCCCACGAGCAGTACTTC
CDR3: CASSYSRESHEQYF

size: -
V: TRBV7-9
D: -
J: TRBJ2-5
DNA: TGTGCCACCCTAGCTCCGGGGGAGGAGACCCAGTACTTC
CDR3: CATLAPGEETQYF

size: -
V: TRBV5-6
D: -
J: TRBJ2-5
DNA: TGTGCCAGCAGCTTGTCTAGCGACGAGACCCAGTACTTC
CDR3: CASSLSSDETQYF

size: -
V: TRBV4-2
D: -
J: TRBJ2-5
DNA: TGTGCCAGCAGCCAAGATTCGGGAAAAGAGACCCAGTACTTC
CDR3: CASSQDSGKETQYF

size: -
V: TRBV28
D: TRBD2
J: TRBJ2-1
DNA: TGTGCCAGCAACGCTCCCCTTAGCGGGAGAACCTACAATGAGCAGTTCTTC
CDR3: CASNAPLSGRTYNEQFF

size: once
V: TRBV18
D: -
J: TRBJ1-4
DNA: TGTGCCAGCTCACCATCTAGGGATGAAAAACTGTTTTTT
CDR3: CASSPSRDEKLFF

size: -
V: TRBV28
D: -
J: TRBJ1-2
DNA: TGTGCCAGCAGGAGGGGCCAAAACTATGGCTACACCTTC
CDR3: CASRRGQNYGYTF

size: -
V: TRBV5-8
D: TRBD1
J: TRBJ1-5
DNA: TGTGCCAGCAGCTTCGGGACAGGTTATCAGCCCCAGCATTTT
CDR3: CASSFGTGYQPQHF

size: -
V: TRBV24-1
D: -
J: TRBJ2-5
DNA: TGTGCCACCACGGGTAATGCGGGACAGACGTACCAAGAGACCCAGTACTTC
CDR3: CATTGNAGQTYQETQYF

size: once
V: TRBV3-1/TRBV3-2
D: -
J: TRBJ1-2
DNA: TGTGCCAGCAGCCCGCTGACCAAACCGGACTATGGCTACACCTTC
CDR3: CASSPLTKPDYGYTF

size: -
V: TRBV4-1
D: -
J: TRBJ2-7
DNA: TGCGCCAGCAGCCAAGAAGGCAGCTATGCCTACGAGCAGTACTTC
CDR3: CASSQEGSYAYEQYF

size: -
V: TRBV4-2
D: -
J: TRBJ2-1
DNA: TGTGCCAGCAGCCAAGCGGATGAGCAGTTCTTC
CDR3: CASSQADEQFF

size: -
V: TRBV6-5
D: -
J: TRBJ1-6
DNA: TGTGCCAGCAGTTACCAGGTATCACCCCTCCACTTT
CDR3: CASSYQVSPLHF

size: -
V: TRBV6-5
D: -
J: TRBJ1-2
DNA: TGTGCCAGCAGCTCAGGACGGAGACACTATGGCTACACCTTC
CDR3: CASSSGRRHYGYTF